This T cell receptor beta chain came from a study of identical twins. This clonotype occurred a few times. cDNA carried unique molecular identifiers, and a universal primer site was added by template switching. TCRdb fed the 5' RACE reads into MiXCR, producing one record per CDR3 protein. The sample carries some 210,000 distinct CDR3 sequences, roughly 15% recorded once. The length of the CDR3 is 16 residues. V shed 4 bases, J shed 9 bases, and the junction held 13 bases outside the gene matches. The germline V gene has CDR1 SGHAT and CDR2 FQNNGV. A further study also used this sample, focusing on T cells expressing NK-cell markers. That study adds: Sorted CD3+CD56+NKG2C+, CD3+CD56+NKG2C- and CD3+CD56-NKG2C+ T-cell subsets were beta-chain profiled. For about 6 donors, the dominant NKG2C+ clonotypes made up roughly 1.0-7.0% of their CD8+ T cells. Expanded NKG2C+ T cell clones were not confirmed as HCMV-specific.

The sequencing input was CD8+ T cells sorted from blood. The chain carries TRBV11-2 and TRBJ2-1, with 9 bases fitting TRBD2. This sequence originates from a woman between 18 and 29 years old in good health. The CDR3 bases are TGTGCCAGCAGCTCGTTATGGACTAGCGAGTCTGGTGAGCAGTTCTTC. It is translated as CASSSLWTSESGEQFF.